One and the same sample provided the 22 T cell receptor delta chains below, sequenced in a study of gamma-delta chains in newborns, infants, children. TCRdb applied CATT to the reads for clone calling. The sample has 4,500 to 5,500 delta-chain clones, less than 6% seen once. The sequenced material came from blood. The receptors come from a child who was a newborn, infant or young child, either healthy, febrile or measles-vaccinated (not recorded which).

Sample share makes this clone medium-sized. The CDR3 loop is CACDTAGDLSWDTRQMFF. CDR3 nucleotides: TGTGCCTGTGACACCGCTGGGGACTTATCCTGGGACACCCGACAGATGTTTTTC. The gene calls are TRDV2 and TRDJ3; D is possibly TRDD3 (6 bases). Trimming took 0 bases from V and 1 from J, leaving 12 bases between them. Germline-derived CDR1 and CDR2 are GEAIGNYY and EKD. The CDR3 runs 18 residues.

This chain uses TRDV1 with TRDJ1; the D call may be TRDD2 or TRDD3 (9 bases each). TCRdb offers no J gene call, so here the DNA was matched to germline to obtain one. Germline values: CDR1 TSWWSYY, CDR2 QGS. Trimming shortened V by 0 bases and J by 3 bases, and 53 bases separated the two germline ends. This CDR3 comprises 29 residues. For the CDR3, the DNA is TGTGCTCTTGGGGAACTTCCACTTACCCCCTCGGCCTTCCTACGCGTTTCGAGAAAGGGGGATACTTCGGCCGATAAACTCATCTTT. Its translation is CALGELPLTPSAFLRVSRKGDTSADKLIF.

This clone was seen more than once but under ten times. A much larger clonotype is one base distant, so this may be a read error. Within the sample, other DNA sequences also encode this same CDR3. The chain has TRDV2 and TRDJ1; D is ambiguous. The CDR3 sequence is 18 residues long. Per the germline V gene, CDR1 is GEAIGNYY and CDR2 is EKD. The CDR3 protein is CACDAMTGSLPNTDKLIF. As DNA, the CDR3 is TGTGCCTGTGACGCGATGACCGGGTCATTGCCAAACACTGATAAACTCATCTTT.

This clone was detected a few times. The CDR3 DNA reads TGTGCCTGTGACACTTTGAGTACTGGGGGAACCGATAAACTCATCTTT. This sequence encodes CACDTLSTGGTDKLIF. The chain carries TRDV2 and TRDJ1; 9 nucleotides match TRDD3. J lost 2 bases, V lost 1 base, and 7 bases had no gene match. Germline CDR1 is GEAIGNYY and CDR2 is EKD. This CDR3 is built from 16 residues.

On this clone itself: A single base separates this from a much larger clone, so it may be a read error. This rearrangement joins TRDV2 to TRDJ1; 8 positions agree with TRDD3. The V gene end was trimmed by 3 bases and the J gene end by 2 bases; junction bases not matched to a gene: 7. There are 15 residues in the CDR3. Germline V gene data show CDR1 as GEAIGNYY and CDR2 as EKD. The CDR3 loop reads CACDALVGDTDKLIF. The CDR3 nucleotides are TGTGCCTGTGACGCTTTAGTGGGGGATACCGATAAACTCATCTTT.

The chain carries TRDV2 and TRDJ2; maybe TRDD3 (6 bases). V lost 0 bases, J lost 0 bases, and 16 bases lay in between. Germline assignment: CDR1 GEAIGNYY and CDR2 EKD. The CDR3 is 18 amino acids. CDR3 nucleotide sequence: TGTGCCTGTGACACCGTAGTGGGGATGGCCCCTTTGACAGCACAACTCTTCTTT. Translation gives CACDTVVGMAPLTAQLFF.

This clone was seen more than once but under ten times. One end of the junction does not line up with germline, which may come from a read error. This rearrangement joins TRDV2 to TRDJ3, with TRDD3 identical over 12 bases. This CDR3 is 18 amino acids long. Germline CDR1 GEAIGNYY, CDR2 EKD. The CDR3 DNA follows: TGTGCCTGTGACGCCGTACTGGGGGATACCTGGGGCACCCGACAGATGTTTTTC. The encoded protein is CACDAVLGDTWGTRQMFF.

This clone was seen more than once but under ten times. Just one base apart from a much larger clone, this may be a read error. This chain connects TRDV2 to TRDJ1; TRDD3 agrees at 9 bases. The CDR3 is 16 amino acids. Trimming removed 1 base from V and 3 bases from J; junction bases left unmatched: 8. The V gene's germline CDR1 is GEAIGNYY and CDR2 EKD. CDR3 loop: CACDTLGDTPADKLIF. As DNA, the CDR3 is TGTGCCTGTGACACGCTTGGGGATACGCCGGCCGATAAACTCATCTTT.

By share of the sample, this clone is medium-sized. CDR3: CACDTVGDTRTDKLIF. The CDR3 DNA reads TGTGCCTGTGACACCGTGGGGGATACGCGGACCGATAAACTCATCTTT. The chain combines TRDV2 with TRDJ1, with TRDD3 matching over 11 bases. The germline CDR1 and CDR2 sequences are GEAIGNYY and EKD. This CDR3 comprises 16 residues. Trimming removed 0 bases from V and 2 bases from J; junction bases left unmatched: 4.

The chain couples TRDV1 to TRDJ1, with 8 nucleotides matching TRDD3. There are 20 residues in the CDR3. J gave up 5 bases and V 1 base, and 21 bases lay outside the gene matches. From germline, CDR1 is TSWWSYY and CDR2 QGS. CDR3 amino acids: CALGEPLLLSPLGVSDKLIF. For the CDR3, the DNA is TGTGCTCTTGGGGAACCCCTCCTCCTTTCCCCACTGGGGGTGTCGGATAAACTCATCTTT.

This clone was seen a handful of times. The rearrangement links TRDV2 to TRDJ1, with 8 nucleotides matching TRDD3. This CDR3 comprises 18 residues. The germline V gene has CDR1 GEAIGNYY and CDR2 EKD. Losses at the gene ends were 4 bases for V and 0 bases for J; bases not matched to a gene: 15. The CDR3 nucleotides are TGTGCCTGTGATCGACTGGGGGTAGAGAAGGGAAACACCGATAAACTCATCTTT. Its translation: CACDRLGVEKGNTDKLIF.

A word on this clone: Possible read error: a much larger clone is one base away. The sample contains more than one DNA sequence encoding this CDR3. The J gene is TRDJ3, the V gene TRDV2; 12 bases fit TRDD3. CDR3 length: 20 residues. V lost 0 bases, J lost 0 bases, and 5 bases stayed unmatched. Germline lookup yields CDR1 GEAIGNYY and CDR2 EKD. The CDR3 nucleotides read TGTGCCTGTGACACCCTGCTGGGGGATACGCGCTCCTGGGACACCCGACAGATGTTTTTC. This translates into CACDTLLGDTRSWDTRQMFF.

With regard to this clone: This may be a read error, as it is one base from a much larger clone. CDR3 loop: CACDTVSGYVPGDKLIF. Here the CDR3 DNA reads TGTGCCTGTGACACCGTATCGGGATACGTGCCTGGCGATAAACTCATCTTT. The rearrangement uses TRDV2 and TRDJ1; 8 bases match TRDD3. The CDR3 extends over 17 amino acids. Unmatched junction bases numbered 12, after V lost 0 bases and J lost 4 bases. The germline gives CDR1 GEAIGNYY, CDR2 EKD.

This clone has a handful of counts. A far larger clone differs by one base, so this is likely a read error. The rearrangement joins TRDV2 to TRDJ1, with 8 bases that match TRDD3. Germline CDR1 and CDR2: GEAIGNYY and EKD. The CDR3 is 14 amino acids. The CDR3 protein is CARDVLGDTDKLIF. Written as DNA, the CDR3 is TGTGCCCGTGACGTACTGGGGGACACCGATAAACTCATCTTT.

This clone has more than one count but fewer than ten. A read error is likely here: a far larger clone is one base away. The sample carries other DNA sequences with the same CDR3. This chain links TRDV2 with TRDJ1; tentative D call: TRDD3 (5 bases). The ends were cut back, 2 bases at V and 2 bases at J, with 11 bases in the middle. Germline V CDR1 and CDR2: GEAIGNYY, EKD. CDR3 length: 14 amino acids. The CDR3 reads CACDILEDTDKLIF. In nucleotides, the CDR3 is TGTGCCTGTGACATACTGGAGGATACCGATAAACTCATCTTT.

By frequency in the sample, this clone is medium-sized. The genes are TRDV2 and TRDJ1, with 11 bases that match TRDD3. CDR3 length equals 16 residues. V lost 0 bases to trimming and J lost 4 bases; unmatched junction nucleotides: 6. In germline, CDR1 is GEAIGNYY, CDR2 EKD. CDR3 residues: CACDTIGGYAGDKLIF. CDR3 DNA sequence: TGTGCCTGTGACACCATTGGGGGATACGCTGGCGATAAACTCATCTTT.

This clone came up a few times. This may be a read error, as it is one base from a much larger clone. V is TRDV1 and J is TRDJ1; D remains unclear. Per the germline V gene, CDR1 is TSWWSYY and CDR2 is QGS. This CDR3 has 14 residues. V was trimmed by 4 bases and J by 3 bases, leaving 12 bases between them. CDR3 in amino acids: CALGVRWLPDKLIF. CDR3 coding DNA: TGTGCTCTTGGGGTACGGTGGTTACCCGATAAACTCATCTTT.

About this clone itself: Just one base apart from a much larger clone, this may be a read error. CDR3 amino acids: CACDSGDTVSSWGTRQMFF. The CDR3, as DNA: TGTGCCTGTGACTCGGGGGATACGGTCAGCTCCTGGGGCACCCGACAGATGTTTTTC. This sequence joins TRDV2 and TRDJ3; TRDD3 matches 10 bases. The CDR3 length is 19 residues. Germline loops: CDR1 GEAIGNYY, CDR2 EKD.

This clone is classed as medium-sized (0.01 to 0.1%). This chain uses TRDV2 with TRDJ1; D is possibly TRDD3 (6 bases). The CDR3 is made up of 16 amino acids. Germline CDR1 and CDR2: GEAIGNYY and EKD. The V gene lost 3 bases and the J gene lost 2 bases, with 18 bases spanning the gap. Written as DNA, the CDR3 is TGTGCCTGTGACCCACTGGGAGAAATCTGGACCGATAAACTCATCTTT. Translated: CACDPLGEIWTDKLIF.

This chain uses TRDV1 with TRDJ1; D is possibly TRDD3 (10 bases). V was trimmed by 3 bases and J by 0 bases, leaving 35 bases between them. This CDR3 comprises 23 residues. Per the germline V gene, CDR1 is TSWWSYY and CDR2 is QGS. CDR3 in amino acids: CALGDCNPFLHRTGGLYTDKLIF. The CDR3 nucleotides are TGTGCTCTTGGGGATTGCAACCCCTTCCTACATCGTACTGGGGGATTGTACACCGATAAACTCATCTTT.

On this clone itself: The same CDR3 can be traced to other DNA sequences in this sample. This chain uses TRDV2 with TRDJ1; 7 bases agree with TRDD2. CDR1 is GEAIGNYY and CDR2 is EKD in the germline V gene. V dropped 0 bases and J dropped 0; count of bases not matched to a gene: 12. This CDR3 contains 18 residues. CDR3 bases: TGTGCCTGTGACACCGTTCCTACGGGAGGTACGTACACCGATAAACTCATCTTT. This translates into CACDTVPTGGTYTDKLIF.

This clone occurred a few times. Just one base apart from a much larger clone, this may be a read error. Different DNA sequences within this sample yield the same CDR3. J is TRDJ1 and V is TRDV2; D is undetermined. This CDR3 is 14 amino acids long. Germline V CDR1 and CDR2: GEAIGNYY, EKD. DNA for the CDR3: TGTGCCTGTGACACCCTTACGACCACCGATAAACTTATCTTT. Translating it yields CACDTLTTTDKLIF.